A single sample is the source of the 30 T cell receptor beta chains below, sequenced in a study of T cells after yellow fever vaccination. From the 5' RACE reads, TCRdb called clonotypes with MiXCR, one entry per CDR3 protein. The profile shows around 300,000 distinct CDR3 sequences, 10% to 15% of them singletons. The specimen comprised CD4+ T cells sorted from PBMCs, sampled 45 days after the yellow fever booster vaccination. These receptors were obtained from a young man who received the YFV17D yellow fever vaccine.

This clonotype was counted between two and nine times. The chain employs TRBV7-9 and TRBJ2-7; D is possibly TRBD1 (6 bases). Per germline, CDR1 SEHNR and CDR2 FQNEAQ (reference sequence). The CDR3 runs 14 residues. V was cut by 11 bases and J by 7 bases, with 24 bases left in between. The CDR3 protein is CASDSGATQWEQYF. The CDR3 nucleotides are TGTGCCTCGGACTCAGGGGCTACCCAGTGGGAGCAGTACTTC.

In its sample, this clonotype was seen a few times. The chain combines TRBV7-2 with TRBJ2-2; D perhaps matches TRBD2 (6 bases). The CDR3 runs to 14 residues. Germline-derived CDR1 and CDR2 are SGHTA and FQGNSA. Trimming pared 4 bases from V and 3 bases from J, leaving 9 bases between. CDR3 region: CASSYRRDTGELFF. CDR3 in DNA: TGTGCCAGCAGCTATAGGAGGGACACCGGGGAGCTGTTTTTT.

This clonotype was found many times. This chain connects TRBV27 to TRBJ1-2, with D hard to call. V lost 8 bases and J lost 5, with 18 bases in between. The CDR3 totals 14 residues. Germline CDR1 MNHEY, CDR2 SMNVEV (reference sequence). CDR3 bases: TGTGCCAGCGCCCCGAGCCGACCTGAGTATGGCTACACCTTC. Translating it yields CASAPSRPEYGYTF.

A few counts support this clonotype. This sequence joins TRBV6-1 and TRBJ2-1, with 7 bases matching TRBD2. The ends lost 5 bases at V and 9 bases at J; junction bases unmatched: 13. From germline, CDR1 is MNHNS and CDR2 SASEGT. The CDR3 has 15 residues. CDR3 nucleotide sequence: TGTGCCAGCAGTCCCGCCTCTGCGGGAGTTATTGAGCAGTTCTTC. Protein product: CASSPASAGVIEQFF.

This clonotype turned up a few times. The chain carries TRBV3-1 and TRBJ2-5; maybe TRBD1 (5 bases). Between the trimmed V and J ends, which lost 8 bases and 4 bases, there was a span of 14 bases. Per germline, CDR1 LGHDT and CDR2 YNNKEL (reference sequence). CDR3 size: 13 residues. CDR3 sequence: CASATQGGETQYF. The CDR3 DNA follows: TGTGCCAGCGCTACCCAGGGCGGAGAGACCCAGTACTTC.

In this sample, this clonotype turned up a few times. V usage is TRBV29-1 and J usage is TRBJ1-1; TRBD1 matches at 8 bases. V trimming: 7 bases; J trimming: 1 base; junction bases outside the gene matches: 5. The CDR3 loop spans 13 amino acids. Germline V lookup: CDR1 SQVTM, CDR2 ANQGSEA. CDR3 in amino acids: CSGIGTGNTEAFF. The DNA for the CDR3 is TGCAGCGGGATCGGGACAGGGAACACTGAAGCTTTCTTT. Together with reference TRBV29-1 and TRBJ1-1, the CDR3 gives the full variable domain: SAVISQKPSRDICQRGTSLTIQCQVDSQVTMMFWYRQQPGQSLTLIATANQGSEATYESGFVIDKFPISRPNLTFSTLTVSNMSPEDSSIYLCSGIGTGNTEAFFGQGTRLTVV.

This chain joins TRBV4-3 and TRBJ1-2; D is perhaps TRBD1 (5 bases). Germline V gives CDR1 LGHNA, CDR2 YSLEER. V lost 0 bases to trimming and J lost 1 base, with 9 bases between them. The CDR3 extends over 15 amino acids. CDR3 sequence (DNA): TGCGCCAGCAGCCAAGACCCGACAGATAACTATGGCTACACCTTC. As protein: CASSQDPTDNYGYTF.

This clonotype has a count of ten or more. The chain carries TRBV20-1 and TRBJ2-3, with D unresolved. CDR1 is DFQATT and CDR2 is SNEGSKA in the germline V gene (reference sequence). Trimming stripped 3 bases from V and 3 bases from J, with 10 bases between. The CDR3 totals 13 residues. The CDR3 DNA reads TGCAGTGCTAGGGGTCGGTGGACAGATACGCAGTATTTT. This codes for CSARGRWTDTQYF.

This chain links TRBV6-2 or TRBV6-3 with TRBJ2-1, with D perhaps assigned TRBD1 or TRBD2 (5 bases each). Germline CDR1 is MNHEY and CDR2 is SVGEGT. V lost 8 bases to trimming and J lost 1 base, with 15 bases between them. CDR3 length equals 15 residues. In nucleotides, the CDR3 is TGTGCCAGCGGGGGAGAGGGGCCTTCCTACAATGAGCAGTTCTTC. Translated: CASGGEGPSYNEQFF.

CDR3 loop: CASDRASGTVLRTEQYF. The CDR3 bases are TGTGCCAGCGATCGTGCTAGCGGGACCGTACTTCGCACCGAGCAGTACTTC. The gene calls are TRBV6-1 and TRBJ2-7; TRBD2 aligns across 9 bases. This CDR3 contains 17 residues. V was pared by 8 bases and J by 6 bases, with 20 bases of the junction left unmatched. CDR1 MNHNS and CDR2 SASEGT come from the germline V gene.

This clonotype was counted ten times or more. The rearrangement joins TRBV20-1 to TRBJ1-3, with 8 bases identical to TRBD1. This CDR3 is built from 14 residues. V shed 2 bases, J shed 2 bases, and the junction held 2 bases outside the gene matches. Germline values: CDR1 DFQATT, CDR2 SNEGSKA (reference sequence). The CDR3 region is CSARSQGAGNTIYF. The CDR3 coding sequence is TGCAGTGCTAGATCACAGGGGGCTGGAAACACCATATATTTT.

CDR3 sequence (DNA): TGTGCCAGCAGCTTGTTTACGGGGTCGAACTCTGGGGCCAACGTCCTGACTTTC. Translated, it gives CASSLFTGSNSGANVLTF. The chain is built from TRBV5-6 and TRBJ2-6; a weak D match, TRBD2 (5 bases). V lost 1 base to trimming and J lost 0 bases, with 14 bases between them. The CDR3 extends over 18 amino acids. Germline CDR1 is SGHDT and CDR2 is YYEEEE.

The sample holds a few counts of this clonotype. CDR3 sequence reads: CATSDGLNTGELFF. The CDR3 nucleotides are TGTGCCACCAGTGATGGACTTAATACCGGGGAGCTGTTTTTT. The chain recombines TRBV24-1 with TRBJ2-2; a weak D match, TRBD2 (5 bases). Trimming removed 3 bases from V and 5 bases from J, with 9 bases in between. In germline, CDR1 is KGHDR, CDR2 SFDVKD. The CDR3 totals 14 residues.

There are a few counts of this clonotype. The V gene is TRBV6-1, the J gene TRBJ2-7; 9 bases fit TRBD1. J gave up 0 bases and V 6 bases, and 6 bases lay outside the gene matches. Per the germline V gene, CDR1 is MNHNS and CDR2 is SASEGT. The CDR3 extends over 15 amino acids. CDR3: CASSPGQGSSYEQYF. CDR3 in DNA: TGTGCCAGCAGCCCAGGACAGGGGTCCTCCTACGAGCAGTACTTC.

The sample holds many counts of this clonotype. The chain employs TRBV12-3 or TRBV12-4 and TRBJ1-2; D gene ambiguous. The CDR3 contains 13 residues. Trimming removed 3 bases at V and 1 base at J, with 6 bases between. The CDR3 region is CASSFVNNYGYTF. In nucleotides, the CDR3 is TGTGCCAGCAGTTTTGTAAATAACTATGGCTACACCTTC.

This clonotype has more than one count but fewer than ten. V gene TRBV5-1 combines with J gene TRBJ2-7; TRBD2 might be the D (7 bases). This CDR3 is built from 14 residues. Trimming pared 6 bases from V and 5 bases from J, leaving 18 bases between. Per germline, CDR1 SGHRS and CDR2 YFSETQ. The CDR3 nucleotides are TGCGCCAGCAAAAGGGGGGAGGGCCTCGACGAGCAGTACTTC. This encodes CASKRGEGLDEQYF.

At least ten counts were recorded for this clonotype. V usage is TRBV12-3 or TRBV12-4 and J usage is TRBJ2-3; D is possibly TRBD2 (6 bases). This CDR3 comprises 14 residues. Deletions cut 3 bases from V and 2 bases from J, with 9 bases between. CDR3 residues: CASSFAGFTDTQYF. The CDR3 bases are TGTGCCAGCAGTTTTGCGGGGTTCACAGATACGCAGTATTTT.

This clonotype was seen a few times. The rearrangement links TRBV10-3 to TRBJ1-3; no clear D. The CDR3 sequence is 16 residues long. Germline loops: CDR1 ENHRY, CDR2 SYGVKD. V was shortened by 10 bases and J by 0 bases, with 19 bases between the two germline ends. Here the CDR3 reads CASALSSGGSGNTIYF. In DNA form, the CDR3 reads TGTGCCAGTGCCTTGAGTTCGGGCGGCTCTGGAAACACCATATATTTT.

This clonotype has a handful of counts. The rearrangement uses TRBV21-1 and TRBJ2-5; the table calls TRBD2, which could not be checked here. TRBV21-1 is a recognized pseudogene. This CDR3 is built from 16 residues. The CDR3 loop is CASRKRGESPRETQYF. The CDR3 DNA is TGTGCCAGCAGAAAAAGGGGGGAGAGCCCCCGGGAGACCCAGTACTTC.

This clonotype was picked up a small number of times. V gene TRBV12-3 or TRBV12-4 combines with J gene TRBJ1-1, with a tentative D call TRBD1 (5 bases). Trimming removed 5 bases from V and 3 bases from J, with 7 bases in between. The CDR3 sequence is 12 residues long. The CDR3 nucleotides read TGTGCCAGCAGTGGGGGAGACACTGAAGCTTTCTTT. Encoded protein: CASSGGDTEAFF.

This clonotype came up a few times. The chain uses TRBV20-1 and TRBJ2-7; TRBD2 matches at 8 bases. V was pared by 0 bases and J by 3 bases, with 7 bases of the junction left unmatched. Germline V gives CDR1 DFQATT, CDR2 SNEGSKA (reference sequence). The CDR3 is 15 residues long. The CDR3, as DNA: TGCAGTGCTAGAGAATCCAGCGGGAGTAACTACGAGCAGTACTTC. Translating gives CSARESSGSNYEQYF.

A few counts support this clonotype. The V gene is TRBV4-3, the J gene TRBJ2-1; 7 bases match TRBD2. V lost 0 bases to trimming and J lost 4 bases; unmatched junction nucleotides: 3. This CDR3 has 15 amino acids. CDR1 is LGHNA and CDR2 is YSLEER in the germline V gene. Here the CDR3 reads CASSQEGLLYNEQFF. DNA for the CDR3: TGCGCCAGCAGCCAAGAGGGACTACTATACAATGAGCAGTTCTTC.

The chain uses TRBV13 and TRBJ2-7; 7 bases fit TRBD2. V trimming: 3 bases; J trimming: 2 bases; junction bases outside the gene matches: 4. CDR1 is PRHDT, CDR2 FYEKMQ, per germline (reference sequence). The CDR3 is 14 residues long. CDR3: CASSLGGTTYEQYF. The CDR3 region has the DNA TGTGCCAGCAGCTTGGGGGGGACCACCTACGAGCAGTACTTC. The entire variable domain, with the rest obtained from reference TRBV13 and TRBJ2-7, is as follows: AAGVIQSPRHLIKEKRETATLKCYPIPRHDTVYWYQQGPGQDPQFLISFYEKMQSDKGSIPDRFSAQQFSDYHSELNMSSLELGDSALYFCASSLGGTTYEQYFGPGTRLTVT.

This clonotype was counted at least ten times. CDR3 loop: CASSLRPPEHQETQYF. The CDR3 nucleotides read TGCGCCAGCAGCTTAAGGCCACCGGAGCACCAAGAGACCCAGTACTTC. This chain connects TRBV5-1 to TRBJ2-5; D uncertain. Germline lookup yields CDR1 SGHRS and CDR2 YFSETQ. V lost 2 bases to trimming and J lost 0 bases, with 14 bases between them. CDR3 size: 16 residues.

This clonotype was detected many times. The V and J genes are TRBV10-1 and TRBJ2-3; D might be TRBD2 (5 bases). Per germline, CDR1 WNHNN and CDR2 SYGVQD (reference sequence). CDR3 size: 12 residues. V was shortened by 8 bases and J by 3 bases, with 9 bases between the two germline ends. In DNA form, the CDR3 reads TGCGCCAGCGGGAGATCAACAGATACGCAGTATTTT. Residues: CASGRSTDTQYF.

There are a few counts of this clonotype. The chain recombines TRBV20-1 with TRBJ1-6; D ambiguous. Germline-derived CDR1 and CDR2 are DFQATT and SNEGSKA (reference sequence). V was shortened by 5 bases and J by 5 bases, with 16 bases between the two germline ends. The CDR3 totals 15 residues. The CDR3 protein is CSAPTGGSDNSPLHF. CDR3 in DNA: TGCAGTGCTCCAACTGGTGGCAGCGATAATTCACCCCTCCACTTT.

There are many counts of this clonotype. The chain joins TRBV29-1 to TRBJ2-3, with 7 bases matching TRBD2. In germline, CDR1 is SQVTM, CDR2 ANQGSEA. The CDR3 is 14 residues long. J lost 6 bases, V lost 2 bases, and 8 bases had no gene match. CDR3 in amino acids: CSVERRLAMDTQYF. The CDR3 DNA reads as TGCAGCGTTGAACGGCGACTAGCTATGGATACGCAGTATTTT.

This clonotype has only a few counts. The V gene is TRBV12-5, the J gene TRBJ2-1; 11 bases align to TRBD2. With V trimmed by 5 bases and J by 8 bases, 17 bases remained unmatched. The CDR3 sequence is 18 residues long. The V gene's germline CDR1 is LGHNT and CDR2 FRNRAP. The CDR3 DNA reads TGTGCTAGTGGTCCAGGGGGCGGATTAGCGGGAGGGCCATATGAGCAGTTCTTC. Protein sequence: CASGPGGGLAGGPYEQFF.

This clonotype has more than one count but fewer than ten. V usage is TRBV15 and J usage is TRBJ2-1; D perhaps matches TRBD2 (6 bases). Trimming left V 0 bases short and J 10 bases short, with 10 bases between. CDR1 is LNHNV, CDR2 YYDKDF, per germline (reference sequence). The CDR3 is 13 amino acids. CDR3 region: CATSRDGGNEQFF. The CDR3 coding sequence is TGTGCCACCAGCAGAGATGGAGGGAACGAGCAGTTCTTC. Full variable domain (rest looked up from reference TRBV15 and TRBJ2-1): DAMVIQNPRYQVTQFGKPVTLSCSQTLNHNVMYWYQQKSSQAPKLLFHYYDKDFNNEADTPDNFQSRRPNTSFCFLDIRSPGLGDTAMYLCATSRDGGNEQFFGPGTRLTVL.

The chain employs TRBV6-1 and TRBJ2-1, with 7 bases lining up with TRBD1. V lost 5 bases, J lost 2 bases, and 6 bases stayed unmatched. This CDR3 has 15 amino acids. Germline CDR1 reads MNHNS; CDR2 reads SASEGT. This CDR3 reads CASSPDRDPYNEQFF. In DNA form, the CDR3 reads TGTGCCAGCAGTCCAGACAGGGACCCCTACAATGAGCAGTTCTTC.